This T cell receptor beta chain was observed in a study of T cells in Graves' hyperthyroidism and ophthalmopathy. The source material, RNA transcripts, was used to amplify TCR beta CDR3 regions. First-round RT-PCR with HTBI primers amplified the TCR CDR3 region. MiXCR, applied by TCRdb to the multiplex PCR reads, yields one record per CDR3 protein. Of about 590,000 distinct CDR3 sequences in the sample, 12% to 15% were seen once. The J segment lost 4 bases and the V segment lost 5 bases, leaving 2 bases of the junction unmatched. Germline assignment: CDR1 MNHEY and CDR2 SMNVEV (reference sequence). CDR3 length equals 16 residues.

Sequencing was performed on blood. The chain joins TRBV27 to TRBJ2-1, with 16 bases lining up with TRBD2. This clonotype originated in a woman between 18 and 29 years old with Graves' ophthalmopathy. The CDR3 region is CASSGTSGRDYNEQFF. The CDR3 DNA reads TGTGCCAGCAGTGGGACTAGCGGGAGGGATTACAATGAGCAGTTCTTC.